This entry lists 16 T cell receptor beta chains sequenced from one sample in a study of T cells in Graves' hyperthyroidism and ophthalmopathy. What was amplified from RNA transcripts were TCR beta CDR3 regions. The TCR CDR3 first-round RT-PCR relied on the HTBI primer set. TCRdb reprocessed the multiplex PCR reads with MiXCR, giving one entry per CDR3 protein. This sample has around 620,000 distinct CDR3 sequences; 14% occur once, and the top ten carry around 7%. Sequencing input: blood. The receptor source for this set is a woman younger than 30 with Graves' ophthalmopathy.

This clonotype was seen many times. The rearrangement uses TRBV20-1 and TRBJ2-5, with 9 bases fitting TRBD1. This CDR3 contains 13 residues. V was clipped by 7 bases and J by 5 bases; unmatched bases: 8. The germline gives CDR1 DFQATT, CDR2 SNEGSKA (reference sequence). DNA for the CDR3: TGCAGTGTCCCACAGGGGGCAGGGGAGACCCAGTACTTC. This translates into CSVPQGAGETQYF.

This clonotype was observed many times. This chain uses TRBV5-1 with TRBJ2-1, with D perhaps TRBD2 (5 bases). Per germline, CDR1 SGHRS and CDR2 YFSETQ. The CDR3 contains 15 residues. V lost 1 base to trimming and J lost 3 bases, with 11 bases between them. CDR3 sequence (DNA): TGCGCCAGCAGCTTGTTAATAGCGAACTACAATGAGCAGTTCTTC. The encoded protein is CASSLLIANYNEQFF.

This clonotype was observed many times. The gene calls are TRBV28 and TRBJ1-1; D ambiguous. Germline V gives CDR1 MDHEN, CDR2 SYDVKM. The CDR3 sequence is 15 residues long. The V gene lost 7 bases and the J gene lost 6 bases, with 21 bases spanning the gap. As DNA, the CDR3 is TGTGCCAGCATAAATGATCTGAGGTTTGTTGCTGAAGCTTTCTTT. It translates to CASINDLRFVAEAFF.

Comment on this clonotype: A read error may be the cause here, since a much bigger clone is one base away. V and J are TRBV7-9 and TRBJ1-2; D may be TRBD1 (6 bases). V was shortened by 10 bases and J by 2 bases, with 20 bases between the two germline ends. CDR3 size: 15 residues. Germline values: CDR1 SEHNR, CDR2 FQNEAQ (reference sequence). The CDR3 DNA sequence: TGTGCCATCGGGACATGGGGCTTCCCCAACTATGGCTACACCTTC. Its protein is CAIGTWGFPNYGYTF.

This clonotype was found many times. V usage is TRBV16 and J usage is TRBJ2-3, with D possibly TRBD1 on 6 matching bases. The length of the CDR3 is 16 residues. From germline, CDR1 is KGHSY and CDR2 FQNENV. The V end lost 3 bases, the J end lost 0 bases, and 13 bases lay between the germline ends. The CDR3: CASSHGDTPSTDTQYF. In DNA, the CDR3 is TGTGCCAGCAGCCATGGGGACACCCCTAGCACAGATACGCAGTATTTT.

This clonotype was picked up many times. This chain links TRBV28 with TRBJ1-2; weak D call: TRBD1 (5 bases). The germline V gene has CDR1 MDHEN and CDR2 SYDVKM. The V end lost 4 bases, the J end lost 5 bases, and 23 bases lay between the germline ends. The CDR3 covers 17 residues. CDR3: CASSSLRGPLGGYGYTF. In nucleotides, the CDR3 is TGTGCCAGCAGTTCACTCCGGGGACCCCTCGGAGGGTATGGCTACACCTTC.

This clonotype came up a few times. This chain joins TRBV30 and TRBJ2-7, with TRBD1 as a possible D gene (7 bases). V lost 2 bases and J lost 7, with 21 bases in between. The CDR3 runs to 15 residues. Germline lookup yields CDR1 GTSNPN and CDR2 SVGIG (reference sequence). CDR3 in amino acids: CAWSNPRRGRWEQYF. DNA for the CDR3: TGTGCCTGGAGTAACCCAAGGAGGGGGCGATGGGAGCAGTACTTC.

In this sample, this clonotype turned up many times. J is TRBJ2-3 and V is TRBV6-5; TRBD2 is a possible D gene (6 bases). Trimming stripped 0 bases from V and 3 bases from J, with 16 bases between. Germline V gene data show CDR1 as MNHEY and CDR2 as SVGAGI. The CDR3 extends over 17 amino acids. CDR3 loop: CASSYSSHGRRTDTQYF. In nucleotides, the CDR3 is TGTGCCAGCAGTTACTCGAGTCACGGGAGAAGGACAGATACGCAGTATTTT.

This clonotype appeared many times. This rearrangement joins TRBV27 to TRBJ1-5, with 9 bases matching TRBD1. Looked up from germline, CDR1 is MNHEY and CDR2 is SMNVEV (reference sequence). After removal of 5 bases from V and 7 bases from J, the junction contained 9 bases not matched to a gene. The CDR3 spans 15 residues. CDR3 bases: TGTGCCAGCAGTCTAAGACAGGGGGATCGGCAGCCCCAGCATTTT. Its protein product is CASSLRQGDRQPQHF.

CDR3 in DNA: TGTGCTAGTGGTTTTGTAGCTCCGTCAGCAGGGGGAAACATTCAGTACTTC. Protein: CASGFVAPSAGGNIQYF. V gene TRBV12-5 combines with J gene TRBJ2-4, with 7 bases aligning to TRBD1. With V trimmed by 3 bases and J by 6 bases, 14 bases remained unmatched. Germline-derived CDR1 and CDR2 are LGHNT and FRNRAP. The CDR3 sequence is 17 residues long.

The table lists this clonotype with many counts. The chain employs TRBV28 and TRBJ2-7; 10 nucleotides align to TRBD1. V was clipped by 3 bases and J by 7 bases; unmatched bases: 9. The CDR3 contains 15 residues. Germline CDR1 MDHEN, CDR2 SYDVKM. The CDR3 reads CASSFRRTGGIEQYF. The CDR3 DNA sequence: TGTGCCAGCAGTTTCCGGCGGACAGGGGGGATAGAGCAGTACTTC.

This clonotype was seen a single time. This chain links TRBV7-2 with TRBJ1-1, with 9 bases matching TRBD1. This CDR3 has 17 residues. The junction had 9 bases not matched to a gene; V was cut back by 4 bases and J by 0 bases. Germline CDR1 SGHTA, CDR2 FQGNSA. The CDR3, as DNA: TGTGCCAGCAGCTCAACAGGGGGCGCTTTCATGAACACTGAAGCTTTCTTT. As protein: CASSSTGGAFMNTEAFF. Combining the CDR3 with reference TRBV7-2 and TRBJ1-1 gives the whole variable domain GAGVSQSPSNKVTEKGKDVELRCDPISGHTALYWYRQSLGQGLEFLIYFQGNSAPDKSGLPSDRFSAERTGGSVSTLTIQRTQQEDSAVYLCASSSTGGAFMNTEAFFGQGTRLTVV.

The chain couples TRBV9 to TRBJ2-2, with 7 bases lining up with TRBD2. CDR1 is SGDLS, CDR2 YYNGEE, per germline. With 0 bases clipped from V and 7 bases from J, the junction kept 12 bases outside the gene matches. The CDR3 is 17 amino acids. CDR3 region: CASSVGWSGIRVGELFF. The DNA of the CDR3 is TGTGCCAGCAGCGTAGGGTGGAGCGGGATACGCGTCGGGGAGCTGTTTTTT.

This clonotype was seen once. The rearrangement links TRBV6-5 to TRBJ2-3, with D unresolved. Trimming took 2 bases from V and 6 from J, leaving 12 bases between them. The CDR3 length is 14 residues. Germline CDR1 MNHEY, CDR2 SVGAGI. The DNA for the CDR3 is TGTGCCAGCAGTTACCCCACCCGGTCCGATACGCAGTATTTT. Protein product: CASSYPTRSDTQYF.

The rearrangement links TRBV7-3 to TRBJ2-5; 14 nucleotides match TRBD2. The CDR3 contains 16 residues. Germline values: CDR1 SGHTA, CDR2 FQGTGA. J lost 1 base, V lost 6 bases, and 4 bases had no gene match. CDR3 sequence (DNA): TGTGCCAGCAGGCCCGGGACTAGCGGGAGCCAAGAGACCCAGTACTTC. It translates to CASRPGTSGSQETQYF.

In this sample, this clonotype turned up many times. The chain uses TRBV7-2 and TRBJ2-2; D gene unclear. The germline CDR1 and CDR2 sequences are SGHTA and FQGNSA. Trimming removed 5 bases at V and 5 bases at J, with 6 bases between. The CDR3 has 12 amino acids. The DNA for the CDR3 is TGTGCCAGCAGCCCCATTACCGGGGAGCTGTTTTTT. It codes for CASSPITGELFF.